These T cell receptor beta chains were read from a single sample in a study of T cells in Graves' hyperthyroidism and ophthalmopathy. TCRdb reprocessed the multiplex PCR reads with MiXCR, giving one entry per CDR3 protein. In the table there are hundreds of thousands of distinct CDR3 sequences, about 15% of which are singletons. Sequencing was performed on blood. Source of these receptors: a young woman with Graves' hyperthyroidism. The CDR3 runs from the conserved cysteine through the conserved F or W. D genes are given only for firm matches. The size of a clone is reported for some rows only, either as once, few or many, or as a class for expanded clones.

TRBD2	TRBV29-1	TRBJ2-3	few	TGCAGCGTTCCAGCGGGAGTATCCCGAGGTACGCAGTATTTT	CSVPAGVSRGTQYF
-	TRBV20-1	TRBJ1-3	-	TGCAGTGCCGTTAATGGGCTTTTGGCAGACACCATATATTTT	CSAVNGLLADTIYF
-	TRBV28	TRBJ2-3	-	TGTGCCAGCAGCCTAGGACAGACCAAGGATACGCAGTATTTT	CASSLGQTKDTQYF
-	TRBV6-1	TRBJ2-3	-	TGTGCCAGCGGTACAGACTCCTACACAGATACGCAGTATTTT	CASGTDSYTDTQYF
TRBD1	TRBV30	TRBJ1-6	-	TGTGCCTGGAGTGACGGACAGGTAGTTTCACCCCTCCACTTT	CAWSDGQVVSPLHF
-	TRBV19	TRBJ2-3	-	TGTGCCAGTAGTGGGACTGTCACAGATACGCAGTATTTT	CASSGTVTDTQYF
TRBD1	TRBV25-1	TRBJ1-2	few	TGTGCCAGCAGTGGACAGGACAGGGTACGACTTAACTATGGCTACACCTTC	CASSGQDRVRLNYGYTF
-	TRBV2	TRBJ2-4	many	TGTGCCAGCAGTGTCGGCACGCTCATACTAGCCAAAAACATTCAGTACTTC	CASSVGTLILAKNIQYF
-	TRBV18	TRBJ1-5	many	TGTGCCAGCTCACCGGACCAGAGGCAGCCCCAGCATTTT	CASSPDQRQPQHF
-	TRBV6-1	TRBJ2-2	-	TGTGCCTCTACCGACAGAGAGGAAACCGGGGAGCTGTTTTTT	CASTDREETGELFF
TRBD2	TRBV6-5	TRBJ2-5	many	TGTGCCAGCAGTTACCGGACTAGCGGGAGGGAGACCCAGTACTTC	CASSYRTSGRETQYF
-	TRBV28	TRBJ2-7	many	TGTGCCAGCAGTATTCAGGAGCCCTACGAGCAGTACTTC	CASSIQEPYEQYF
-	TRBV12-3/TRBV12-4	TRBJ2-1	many	TGTGCCAGCAGTTCTGGGGGGAATGAGCAGTTCTTC	CASSSGGNEQFF
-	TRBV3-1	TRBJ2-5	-	TGTGCCAGCAGCCAGCCCGGGGGTTCCCAAGAGACCCAGTACTTC	CASSQPGGSQETQYF
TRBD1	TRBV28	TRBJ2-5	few	TGTGCCAGCAGTGAGACCAAGGGACAGTTCGACCGAGAGACCCAGTACTTC	CASSETKGQFDRETQYF
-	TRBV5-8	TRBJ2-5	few	TGTGCCAGCAGCTCTCCCGAGCCGGGAGCAAGTGAGACCCAGTACTTC	CASSSPEPGASETQYF
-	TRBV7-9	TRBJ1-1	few	TGTGCCAGCAGCTCCTCGGTCCGGGAGTCTAAAGCTTTCTTT	CASSSSVRESKAFF
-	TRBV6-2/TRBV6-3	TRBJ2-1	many	TGTGCCAGCTTCGGACGCCGCAAAGCCGACAATGAGCAGTTCTTC	CASFGRRKADNEQFF
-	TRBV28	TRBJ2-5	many	TGTGCCAGCAGTTACCCCGGAGGACAAGAGACCCAGTACTTC	CASSYPGGQETQYF
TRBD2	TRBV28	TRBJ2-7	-	TGTGCCACCCCGGGTCAGAGCGGGAGTCTTCCCTACGAGCAGTACTTC	CATPGQSGSLPYEQYF
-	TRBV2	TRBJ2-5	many	TGTGCCAGCAGTGATATGGAGACCCAGTACTTC	CASSDMETQYF
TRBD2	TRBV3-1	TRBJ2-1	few	TGTGCCAGCAGGGGCCCCGGGACTAGCGGGAGGCAAGAAAATGAGCAGTTCTTC	CASRGPGTSGRQENEQFF
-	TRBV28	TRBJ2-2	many	TGTGCCAGCAGTTCACAGCCCACCGGGGAGCTGTTTTTT	CASSSQPTGELFF
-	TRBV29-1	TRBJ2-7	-	TGCAGCGTTGTAAAGGACTCCTACGAGCAGTACTTC	CSVVKDSYEQYF
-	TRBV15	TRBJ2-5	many	TGTGCCACCAGCAGACGGACAGCGGGATCGGAGACCCAGTACTTC	CATSRRTAGSETQYF
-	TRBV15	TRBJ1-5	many	TGTGCCACCAGCCGCTCAGGGGAACAGCCCCAGCATTTT	CATSRSGEQPQHF
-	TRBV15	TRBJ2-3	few	TGTGCCACCAGCAGGACCAGGACGGGGGCTAGCACAGATACGCAGTATTTT	CATSRTRTGASTDTQYF
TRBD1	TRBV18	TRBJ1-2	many	TGTGCCAGCTCACCGGACAGGGAAAGGGGCTACACCTTC	CASSPDRERGYTF
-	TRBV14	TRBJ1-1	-	TGTGCCGGCAGCTTAGGCGGCGGGATTGCTGAAGCTTTCTTT	CAGSLGGGIAEAFF
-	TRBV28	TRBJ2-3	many	TGTGCCAGCAGTTTGATTAGCACAGATACGCAGTATTTT	CASSLISTDTQYF
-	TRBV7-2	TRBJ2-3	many	TGTGCCAGCAGCTTACAGGTTCCTCCATATACGCAGTATTTT	CASSLQVPPYTQYF
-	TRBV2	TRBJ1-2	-	TGTGCCAGCAGCGCTGACAGTGATAACTATGGCTACACCTTC	CASSADSDNYGYTF
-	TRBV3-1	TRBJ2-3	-	TGTGCCAGCACCTCGACAGGAAGCACAGATACGCAGTATTTT	CASTSTGSTDTQYF
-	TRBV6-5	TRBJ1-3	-	TGTGCCAGCAGTTACCGGGGGCCCCCTGGAAACACCATATATTTT	CASSYRGPPGNTIYF
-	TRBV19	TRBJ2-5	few	TGTGCCAGTAGTATAGATTCCAGAGCAGAGACCCAGTACTTC	CASSIDSRAETQYF
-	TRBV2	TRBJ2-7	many	TGTGCCAGCAGAGATGACAGAGTCTACGAGCAGTACTTC	CASRDDRVYEQYF
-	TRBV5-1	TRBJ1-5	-	TGCGCCAGCAGCTTGGAAGGGAACAGCAATCAGCCCCAGCATTTT	CASSLEGNSNQPQHF
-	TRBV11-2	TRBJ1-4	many	TGTGCCAGCAGCCCCAGGGGAGGTAATGAAAAACTGTTTTTT	CASSPRGGNEKLFF
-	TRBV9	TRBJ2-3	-	TGTGCCAGCAGCGTAGCTAGGGTAGTCACAGATACGCAGTATTTT	CASSVARVVTDTQYF
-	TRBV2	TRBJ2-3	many	TGTGCCAGCGGTAGCGGACCTGCAGATACGCAGTATTTT	CASGSGPADTQYF
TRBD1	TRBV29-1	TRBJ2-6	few	TGCAGCGTTGAAACCGGGACAGGGGGATCTGGGGCCAACGTCCTGACTTTC	CSVETGTGGSGANVLTF
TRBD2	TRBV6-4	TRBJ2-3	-	TGTGCCAGCAGTGACTCGATTACTAGCGGCACAGATACGCAGTATTTT	CASSDSITSGTDTQYF
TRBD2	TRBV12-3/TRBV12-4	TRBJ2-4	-	TGTGCCAGCAGTAGGACTAGCGGGAAGGTCATTCAGTACTTC	CASSRTSGKVIQYF
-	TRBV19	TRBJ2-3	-	TGTGCCAGTGCGCCGGGAGAAGGACGTCCGGTAGATACGCAGTATTTT	CASAPGEGRPVDTQYF
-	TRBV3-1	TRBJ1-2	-	TGTGCCAGCAGCCAAGTCCAGGCAAGTAACTATGGCTACACCTTC	CASSQVQASNYGYTF
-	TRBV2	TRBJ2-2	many	TGTGCCAGCAGGATAAATACCCTGTTTTTT	CASRINTLFF